This T cell receptor (beta chain) emerged from a study of blood T cell repertoires in COVID-19. Recruitment covered 20 to 25 US areas and drew participants whose ages spanned about 18 to 100 years. Trimming removed 5 bases from V and 3 bases from J; junction bases left unmatched: 9. Germline lookup yields CDR1 MGHRA and CDR2 YSYEKL. CDR3 length: 16 amino acids. The repertoire was sequenced with immunoSEQ multiplex PCR; TCRdb's copy has only in-frame clones and lacks some. The sample holds about 160,000 clones, about four fifths seen once. This TCR was sampled from a woman aged 60 to 75 who had recovered from COVID-19. V and J are TRBV4-1 and TRBJ2-3; 9 nucleotides match TRBD2. The sequencing input was PBMCs or T cells enriched from blood (not recorded which). The CDR3 nucleotides are TGCGCCAGCAGCTCGACTAGCGGAAACCCTACAGATACGCAGTATTTT. Translation gives CASSSTSGNPTDTQYF.